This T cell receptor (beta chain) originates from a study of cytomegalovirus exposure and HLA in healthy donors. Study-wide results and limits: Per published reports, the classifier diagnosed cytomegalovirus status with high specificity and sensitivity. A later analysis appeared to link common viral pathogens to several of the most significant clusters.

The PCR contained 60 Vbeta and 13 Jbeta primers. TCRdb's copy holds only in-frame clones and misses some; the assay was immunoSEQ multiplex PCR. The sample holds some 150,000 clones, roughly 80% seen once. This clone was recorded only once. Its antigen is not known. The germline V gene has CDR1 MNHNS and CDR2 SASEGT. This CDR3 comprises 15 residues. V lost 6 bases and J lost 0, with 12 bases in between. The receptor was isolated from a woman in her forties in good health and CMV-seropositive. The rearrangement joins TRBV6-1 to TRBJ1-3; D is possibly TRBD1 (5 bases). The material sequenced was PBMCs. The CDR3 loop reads CASRSDSFSGNTIYF. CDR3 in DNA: TGTGCCAGCAGGTCAGACAGTTTCTCTGGAAACACCATATATTTT.